What follows are 30 T cell receptor beta chains derived from one specimen sequenced in a study of IL-32 and malignant T cell survival in cutaneous lymphoma. Patients with leukemic cutaneous T cell lymphoma (Sezary syndrome) provided these blood samples. Profiling relied on immunoSEQ multiplex PCR, and the TCRdb table lists in-frame clones only, not all of them. This table has a few thousand clones, 82% appearing once. The source material was blood, sampled on day 0. All receptors come from a human donor with cutaneous T cell lymphoma.

The rearrangement uses TRBV29-1 and TRBJ1-2, with 9 bases lining up with TRBD1. V shed 4 bases and J 4 bases; nucleotides not matched to a gene: 10. The CDR3 spans 15 residues. Per the germline V gene, CDR1 is SQVTM and CDR2 is ANQGSEA. In DNA form, the CDR3 reads TGCAGCGTTGGATTGGGACAGGGAGGAACCTATGGCTACACCTTC. Protein sequence: CSVGLGQGGTYGYTF.

The rearrangement joins TRBV6-5 to TRBJ1-4; TRBD1 might be the D (6 bases). This CDR3 is 11 amino acids long. Trimming removed 10 bases at V and 14 bases at J, with 17 bases between. Germline CDR1 and CDR2: MNHEY and SVGAGI. The CDR3 is CATRYRESLFF. Written as DNA, the CDR3 is TGTGCCACCCGTTACAGGGAAAGTCTGTTTTTT.

This chain links TRBV25-1 with TRBJ2-5, with no clear D. The CDR3 extends over 14 amino acids. Germline CDR1 MGHDK, CDR2 SYGVNS. V gave up 2 bases and J gave up 4 bases, with 11 bases separating them. CDR3: CASSEVAGAETQYF. As DNA, the CDR3 is TGTGCCAGCAGTGAAGTGGCAGGAGCAGAGACCCAGTACTTC.

V gene TRBV10-3 combines with J gene TRBJ2-7; D might be TRBD1 (6 bases). There are 14 residues in the CDR3. The V end lost 5 bases, the J end lost 5 bases, and 16 bases lay between the germline ends. CDR1 ENHRY and CDR2 SYGVKD come from the germline V gene. The CDR3 DNA sequence: TGTGCCATCAGTCACTCTATTACAGGGCACGAGCAGTACTTC. Translating gives CAISHSITGHEQYF.

The chain employs TRBV19 and TRBJ2-4, with 9 bases fitting TRBD1. Germline CDR1 LNHDA, CDR2 SQIVND (reference sequence). Germline trimming cut 5 bases from V and 6 bases from J; bases unmatched to any gene: 8. The CDR3 has 15 amino acids. CDR3 sequence: CASSPDRGATNIQYF. The CDR3 DNA follows: TGTGCCAGTAGTCCAGACAGGGGGGCAACAAACATTCAGTACTTC.

This chain joins TRBV28 and TRBJ2-7, with D perhaps TRBD1 (6 bases). Germline CDR1 and CDR2: MDHEN and SYDVKM. The CDR3 has 13 residues. V was shortened by 5 bases and J by 4 bases, with 12 bases between the two germline ends. CDR3 in amino acids: CASSPRRGYEQYF. The CDR3 DNA reads TGTGCCAGCAGTCCCCGTAGGGGGTACGAGCAGTACTTC.

V is TRBV12-5 and J is TRBJ2-5; tentative D call: TRBD2 (5 bases). Per germline, CDR1 LGHNT and CDR2 FRNRAP. The CDR3 spans 13 residues. V was trimmed by 3 bases and J by 4 bases, leaving 9 bases between them. The CDR3 reads CASGFGEPETQYF. In DNA form, the CDR3 reads TGTGCTAGTGGTTTTGGGGAGCCAGAGACCCAGTACTTC.

The rearrangement joins TRBV11-3 to TRBJ2-1; the D call may be TRBD1 or TRBD2 (5 bases each). V was pared by 0 bases and J by 0 bases, with 9 bases between. CDR1 and CDR2 from the germline V gene are SGHNT and YENEEA. This CDR3 is 16 amino acids long. The CDR3 loop reads CASSLEGENSYNEQFF. The CDR3 DNA reads TGTGCCAGCAGCTTAGAGGGGGAGAACTCCTACAATGAGCAGTTCTTC.

The chain employs TRBV10-2 and TRBJ2-7, with D hard to call. From germline, CDR1 is WSHSY and CDR2 SAAADI. V was cut by 8 bases and J by 0 bases, with 8 bases left in between. The length of the CDR3 is 12 residues. The CDR3 bases are TGCGCCAGCGGCCCTAGCTCCTACGAGCAGTACTTC. Protein sequence: CASGPSSYEQYF.

This chain uses TRBV7-8 with TRBJ1-5; D remains unclear. Trimming removed 1 base at V and 3 bases at J, with 10 bases between. CDR1 and CDR2 (germline): SGHVS, FQNEAQ. This CDR3 has 15 residues. The CDR3 region is CASSLGLGPNQPQHF. The CDR3 DNA follows: TGTGCCAGCAGCTTAGGTCTGGGTCCCAATCAGCCCCAGCATTTT.

The genes are TRBV7-9 and TRBJ2-3, with 12 bases fitting TRBD2. Germline trimming cut 3 bases from V and 7 bases from J; bases unmatched to any gene: 8. This CDR3 has 16 amino acids. CDR1 is SEHNR and CDR2 is FQNEAQ in the germline V gene (reference sequence). CDR3 in DNA: TGTGCCAGCAGCTTCAGACTAGCGGGGGAGGGAAATACGCAGTATTTT. Translation: CASSFRLAGEGNTQYF.

V and J are TRBV21-1 and TRBJ2-5; the tabulated D call, TRBD2, remains unverified against the DNA. TRBV21-1 is an annotated pseudogene. The CDR3 has 18 amino acids. The CDR3 sequence is CASSKELAGVPIQETQYF. CDR3 nucleotide sequence: TGTGCCAGCAGCAAAGAACTAGCGGGCGTGCCCATTCAAGAGACCCAGTACTTC.

The V and J genes are TRBV7-9 and TRBJ2-7; 9 bases map to TRBD1. This CDR3 is 14 amino acids long. Germline values: CDR1 SEHNR, CDR2 FQNEAQ (reference sequence). After removal of 5 bases from V and 4 bases from J, the junction contained 6 bases not matched to a gene. CDR3 DNA sequence: TGTGCCAGCAGCCCGGGACAGGGTCGATACGAGCAGTACTTC. It translates to CASSPGQGRYEQYF. The full variable domain, its missing parts supplied by reference TRBV7-9 and TRBJ2-7, is DTGVSQNPRHKITKRGQNVTFRCDPISEHNRLYWYRQTLGQGPEFLTYFQNEAQLEKSRLLSDRFSAERPKGSFSTLEIQRTEQGDSAMYLCASSPGQGRYEQYFGPGTRLTVT.

This clone was detected a few times. The chain uses TRBV6-5 and TRBJ1-6; 7 bases match TRBD1. The germline CDR1 and CDR2 sequences are MNHEY and SVGAGI. V lost 5 bases and J lost 8; bases outside the gene matches: 9. CDR3 length equals 15 residues. This chain's CDR3 is CASSIQGRGDSPLHF. CDR3 coding DNA: TGTGCCAGCAGTATACAGGGGCGTGGGGATTCACCCCTCCACTTT.

This clone was seen more than once but under ten times. The genes are TRBV9 and TRBJ2-2, with a weak D call TRBD2 (6 bases). Trimming stripped 3 bases from V and 5 bases from J, with 11 bases between. CDR1 is SGDLS, CDR2 YYNGEE, per germline. CDR3 length equals 14 residues. The CDR3 sequence: CASSGRGNTGELFF. The CDR3, as DNA: TGTGCCAGCAGCGGCCGGGGGAATACCGGGGAGCTGTTTTTT.

The rearrangement uses TRBV7-2 and TRBJ1-2; TRBD1 might be the D (5 bases). The CDR3 consists of 14 residues. CDR1 is SGHTA, CDR2 FQGNSA, per germline. Trimming removed 5 bases at V and 4 bases at J, with 14 bases between. The chain's CDR3 is CASSGGGSAYGYTF. CDR3 DNA sequence: TGTGCCAGCAGCGGGGGAGGTAGCGCCTATGGCTACACCTTC.

The rearrangement joins TRBV4-3 to TRBJ2-7, with 7 bases identical to TRBD2. The CDR3 length is 13 residues. V lost 4 bases to trimming and J lost 3 bases; unmatched junction nucleotides: 3. In germline, CDR1 is LGHNA, CDR2 YSLEER. The CDR3, as DNA: TGCGCCAGCAGCCCCGGACTAGTCTACGAGCAGTACTTC. As protein: CASSPGLVYEQYF.

V gene TRBV4-3 combines with J gene TRBJ2-5; D gene uncertain. The CDR3 consists of 13 residues. Between the trimmed V and J ends, which lost 1 base and 4 bases, there was a span of 7 bases. Germline V lookup: CDR1 LGHNA, CDR2 YSLEER. The CDR3 sequence: CASSQVLGETQYF. CDR3 in DNA: TGCGCCAGCAGCCAAGTCCTGGGAGAGACCCAGTACTTC.

The chain links TRBV28 to TRBJ2-7; D not resolved. V dropped 5 bases and J dropped 2 bases, with 13 bases sitting between them. This CDR3 spans 14 amino acids. Per germline, CDR1 MDHEN and CDR2 SYDVKM. The CDR3 spells CASSPLRMTYEQYF. CDR3 nucleotides: TGTGCCAGCAGTCCCCTACGGATGACCTACGAGCAGTACTTC.

This chain connects TRBV4-3 to TRBJ2-3; the match to TRBD2 covers 10 bases. Germline V lookup: CDR1 LGHNA, CDR2 YSLEER. This CDR3 is 17 amino acids long. V dropped 0 bases and J dropped 5; count of bases not matched to a gene: 8. The CDR3 region has the DNA TGCGCCAGCAGCCAAGAATATAGCGGGGGGCCTCGAGATACGCAGTATTTT. Protein: CASSQEYSGGPRDTQYF.

Worth noting for this clone: At one of its ends the junction is not consistent with the germline gene, which may arise from a read error. The CDR3 DNA follows: TGCAGCGTTGAAGGGACAGCCAACACCGGGGACCTGTTTTTT. Translated, it gives CSVEGTANTGDLFF. The chain has TRBV29-1 and TRBJ2-2, with D perhaps TRBD1 (6 bases). The germline V gene encodes CDR1 SQVTM and CDR2 ANQGSEA. This CDR3 spans 14 amino acids.

The chain employs TRBV28 and TRBJ2-7; TRBD2 agrees at 12 bases. The J segment lost 6 bases and the V segment lost 2 bases, leaving 5 bases of the junction unmatched. CDR1 is MDHEN, CDR2 SYDVKM, per germline. The CDR3 runs 15 residues. The CDR3 region is CASSLLAGGLGEQYF. The CDR3 bases are TGTGCCAGCAGTTTACTAGCGGGAGGGCTGGGCGAGCAGTACTTC.

This rearrangement joins TRBV5-1 to TRBJ2-1; D might be TRBD2 (5 bases). The CDR3 length is 12 residues. V was cut by 0 bases and J by 9 bases, with 7 bases left in between. The germline V gene has CDR1 SGHRS and CDR2 YFSETQ. In DNA, the CDR3 is TGCGCCAGCAGCTTGGTTCGGGGTGAGCAGTTCTTC. Amino acid sequence: CASSLVRGEQFF.

The genes are TRBV7-6 and TRBJ1-1; D not certain. Germline V gives CDR1 SGHVS, CDR2 FNYEAQ. The CDR3 is made up of 17 amino acids. V was trimmed by 0 bases and J by 4 bases, leaving 18 bases between them. CDR3: CASSLATAAFGSTEAFF. In DNA form, the CDR3 reads TGTGCCAGCAGCTTAGCGACGGCCGCCTTCGGGAGCACTGAAGCTTTCTTT.

The V and J genes are TRBV4-3 and TRBJ2-6; D is undetermined. Trimming took off 3 bases at V and 4 bases at J, with 4 bases between the two ends. The germline gives CDR1 LGHNA, CDR2 YSLEER. This CDR3 region has 13 residues. CDR3 amino acids: CASSHYGANVLTF. The CDR3 bases are TGCGCCAGCAGCCATTACGGGGCCAACGTCCTGACTTTC.

The chain combines TRBV29-1 with TRBJ2-1; 13 nucleotides agree with TRBD2. This CDR3 contains 15 residues. J gave up 6 bases and V 2 bases, and 4 bases lay outside the gene matches. CDR1 and CDR2 from the germline V gene are SQVTM and ANQGSEA. The CDR3 reads CSVERTSGRSNEQFF. The CDR3 DNA sequence: TGCAGCGTTGAAAGGACTAGCGGGAGATCCAATGAGCAGTTCTTC.

The chain carries TRBV2 and TRBJ1-6; tentatively, D is TRBD1 (5 bases). V lost 4 bases to trimming and J lost 9 bases, with 19 bases between them. Per germline, CDR1 SNHLY and CDR2 FYNNEI. The CDR3 length is 16 residues. The CDR3 nucleotides read TGTGCCAGCAGTGGCCCAACGCGGGGGATACCTTCACCCCTCCACTTT. Translating gives CASSGPTRGIPSPLHF.

The V call is TRBV29-1, the J call TRBJ2-5; D is unclear. The V gene lost 4 bases and the J gene lost 0 bases, with 9 bases spanning the gap. The germline gives CDR1 SQVTM, CDR2 ANQGSEA. This CDR3 contains 13 residues. The CDR3 sequence: CSVVWQYQETQYF. The CDR3, as DNA: TGCAGCGTTGTATGGCAGTACCAAGAGACCCAGTACTTC.

The genes are TRBV28 and TRBJ1-3; D unclear. Trimming removed 7 bases from V and 2 bases from J, with 9 bases in between. The CDR3 runs 13 residues. CDR1 and CDR2 (germline): MDHEN, SYDVKM. This CDR3 is CASNPPPGNTIYF. The CDR3 DNA follows: TGTGCCAGCAACCCTCCCCCTGGAAACACCATATATTTT.

The chain employs TRBV11-2 and TRBJ1-1, with 9 bases that match TRBD1. This CDR3 is 14 amino acids long. The germline V gene has CDR1 SGHAT and CDR2 FQNNGV. The ends lost 5 bases at V and 4 bases at J; junction bases unmatched: 5. The CDR3: CASSHGQGFTEAFF. Here the CDR3 DNA reads TGTGCCAGCAGCCACGGACAGGGGTTCACTGAAGCTTTCTTT.